This paragraph covers one T cell receptor (beta chain) sequence. Its target is not known. These data belong to a study of blood T cells in healthy people across ages. Overall study findings and caveats: In long-lived donors, naive CD4+ cell counts and diversity exceeded those of aged donors.

Primed by a sample-barcoded 5' primer and a J-beta primer mix, a second PCR proceeded for about 7 to 11 cycles. A single record per CDR3 protein comes from TCRdb applying MiXCR to the 5' RACE reads. Among around 780,000 distinct CDR3 sequences listed, more than 55% were seen once. The germline V gene encodes CDR1 SGHRS and CDR2 YFSETQ. The CDR3 sequence is 15 residues long. The V gene lost 4 bases and the J gene lost 2 bases, with 14 bases spanning the gap. No fewer than 5.5 micrograms of total RNA were isolated from every sample. The chain has TRBV5-1 and TRBJ2-3; D gene ambiguous. The source of this sequence is a man aged 35 to 55 in good health. Sequenced material: blood. The CDR3, as DNA: TGCGCCAGCAGCCCTAGACCGGTAGCCACAGATACGCAGTATTTT. Its translation: CASSPRPVATDTQYF.